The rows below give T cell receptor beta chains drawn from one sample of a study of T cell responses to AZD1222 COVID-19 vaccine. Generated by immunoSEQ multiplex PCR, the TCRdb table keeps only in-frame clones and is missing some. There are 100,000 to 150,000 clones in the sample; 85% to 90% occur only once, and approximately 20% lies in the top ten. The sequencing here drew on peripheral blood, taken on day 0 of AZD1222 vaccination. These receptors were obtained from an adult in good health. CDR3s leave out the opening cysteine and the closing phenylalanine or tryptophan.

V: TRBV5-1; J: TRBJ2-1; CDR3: ASSASGTNHEQF
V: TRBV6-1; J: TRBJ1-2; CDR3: ASSEWDGYT
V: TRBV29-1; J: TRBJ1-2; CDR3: SSTGGNYGYT
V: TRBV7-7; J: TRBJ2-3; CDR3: ASSFGTGGTDTQY
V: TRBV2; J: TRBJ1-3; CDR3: ASEGEGALNTIY
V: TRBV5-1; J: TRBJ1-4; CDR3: ASSLGTGLSEKLF
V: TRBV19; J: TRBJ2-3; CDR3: ASSMRAGGGGTDTQY
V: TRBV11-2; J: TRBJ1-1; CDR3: ASSLTGSKSVDTEAF
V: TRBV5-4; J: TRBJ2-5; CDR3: ASSLGGTGGYQATQY
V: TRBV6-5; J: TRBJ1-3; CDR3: ASSSYWEGAGDTIY
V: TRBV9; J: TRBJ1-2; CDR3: ASSVAGAYGYT
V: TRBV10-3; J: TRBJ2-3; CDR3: AISDLAGGTEDTQY
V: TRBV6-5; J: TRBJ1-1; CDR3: ASSARTQSNQAF
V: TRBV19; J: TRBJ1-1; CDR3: ASTRTGGGGTEAF
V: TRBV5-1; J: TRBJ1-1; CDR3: ASSLFGGGPEAF
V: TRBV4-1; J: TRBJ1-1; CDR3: ASSQVGVHTEAF
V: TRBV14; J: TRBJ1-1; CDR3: ASSLLTGSPTEAF
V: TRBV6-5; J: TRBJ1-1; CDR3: ASSYKMNTEAF
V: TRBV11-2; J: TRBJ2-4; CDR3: ASSLDRSAGGLVQY
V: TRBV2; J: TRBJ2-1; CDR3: ATREGTYYNEQF
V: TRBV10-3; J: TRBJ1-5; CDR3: AISERGDNQPQH
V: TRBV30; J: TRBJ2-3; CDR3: AWISGGDTQY
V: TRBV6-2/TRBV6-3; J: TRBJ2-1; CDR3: ASSYWEGYNEQF
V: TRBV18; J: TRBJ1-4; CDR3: ASSPRGATNEKLF
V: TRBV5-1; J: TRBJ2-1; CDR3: ASSQNSGGSYNEQF
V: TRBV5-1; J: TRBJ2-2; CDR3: ASSLGDGTGELF
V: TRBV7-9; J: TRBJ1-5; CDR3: ASSSGAAGRHLSNQPQH
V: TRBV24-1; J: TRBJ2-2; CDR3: ATSGARETGELF
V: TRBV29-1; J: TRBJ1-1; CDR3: SVENAREAF
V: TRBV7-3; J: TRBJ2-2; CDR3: ASSPNPPAAPNTGELF
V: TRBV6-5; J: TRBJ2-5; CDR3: ASSPLGETQY